Presented here are 14 T cell receptor beta chains from one specimen sequenced in a study of OX40 agonist ivuxolimab in advanced cancers. TCRdb's table, derived via immunoSEQ multiplex PCR, lists solely in-frame clones and lacks some. The sample holds about 100,000 clones; 91% are singletons and the top ten take about 0.49%. Sequenced here: CD4+ or CD8+ T cells sorted from blood, sampled in a trial of the OX40 agonist ivuxolimab. The receptors were gathered from an adult with an advanced solid tumor such as melanoma, head and neck, liver or kidney cancer.

The count of this clone is one. V and J are TRBV7-3 and TRBJ2-3; 12 bases map to TRBD2. Germline V gene data show CDR1 as SGHTA and CDR2 as FQGTGA. With 6 bases clipped from V and 3 bases from J, the junction kept 4 bases outside the gene matches. The CDR3 has 15 residues. Written as DNA, the CDR3 is TGTGCCAGCAGTTCCGGACTAGCGGGGACAGATACGCAGTATTTT. Amino acid sequence: CASSSGLAGTDTQYF.

The chain carries TRBV4-1 and TRBJ2-3; perhaps D is TRBD1 or TRBD2 (5 bases each). The CDR3 has 17 amino acids. The ends were cut back, 4 bases at V and 1 base at J, with 18 bases in the middle. The germline V gene encodes CDR1 MGHRA and CDR2 YSYEKL. The CDR3 sequence is CASSLGTTPKRTDTQYF. CDR3 nucleotide sequence: TGCGCCAGCAGCCTCGGGACCACCCCAAAACGCACAGATACGCAGTATTTT.

This clone was detected only a few times. The chain uses TRBV7-9 and TRBJ1-2, with D unclear. The CDR3 is 15 amino acids. Trimming pared 0 bases from V and 5 bases from J, leaving 13 bases between. The germline CDR1 and CDR2 sequences are SEHNR and FQNEAQ (reference sequence). The CDR3 is CASSLAGMGPYGYTF. In DNA form, the CDR3 reads TGTGCCAGCAGCTTAGCTGGAATGGGCCCTTATGGCTACACCTTC.

The V and J genes are TRBV28 and TRBJ2-1, with 12 bases aligning to TRBD2. Trimming cost V 8 bases and J 0 bases; bases outside gene matches: 2. Looked up from germline, CDR1 is MDHEN and CDR2 is SYDVKM. This CDR3 is built from 15 residues. The CDR3 loop reads CASQGLAGSYNEQFF. As DNA, the CDR3 is TGTGCCAGCCAGGGACTAGCGGGCTCCTACAATGAGCAGTTCTTC.

The chain has TRBV6-5 and TRBJ1-5; tentatively, D is TRBD1 (6 bases). V was shortened by 7 bases and J by 4 bases, with 14 bases between the two germline ends. The CDR3 consists of 14 residues. CDR1 is MNHEY, CDR2 SVGAGI, per germline. DNA for the CDR3: TGTGCCAGCATGTTGCGGGGGCCGAATCAGCCCCAGCATTTT. Translated, it gives CASMLRGPNQPQHF.

The chain has TRBV4-2 and TRBJ2-2, with 8 bases aligning to TRBD1. Germline V gives CDR1 LGHNA, CDR2 YNFKEQ. V lost 3 bases, J lost 3 bases, and 0 bases stayed unmatched. This CDR3 has 14 amino acids. In DNA form, the CDR3 reads TGTGCCAGCAGCCAGACAGGGGACACCGGGGAGCTGTTTTTT. It translates to CASSQTGDTGELFF.

The chain couples TRBV7-2 to TRBJ1-3, with D possibly TRBD1 on 5 matching bases. The CDR3 sequence is 16 residues long. Between the trimmed V and J ends, which lost 3 bases and 0 bases, there was a span of 12 bases. Per germline, CDR1 SGHTA and CDR2 FQGNSA. This CDR3 reads CASSLGLRSSGNTIYF. The CDR3 bases are TGTGCCAGCAGCTTGGGACTACGAAGCTCTGGAAACACCATATATTTT.

The chain combines TRBV7-9 with TRBJ1-4, with 10 bases matching TRBD1. After removal of 6 bases from V and 7 bases from J, the junction contained 5 bases not matched to a gene. The CDR3 totals 14 residues. The germline CDR1 and CDR2 sequences are SEHNR and FQNEAQ (reference sequence). The CDR3 coding sequence is TGTGCCAGCAGGTTGACAGGGGGCTCTGAAAAACTGTTTTTT. Protein sequence: CASRLTGGSEKLFF.

V and J are TRBV28 and TRBJ1-2, with TRBD1 matching over 7 bases. Losses at the gene ends were 6 bases for V and 4 bases for J; bases not matched to a gene: 14. In germline, CDR1 is MDHEN, CDR2 SYDVKM. This CDR3 contains 16 residues. CDR3 in amino acids: CASSPDPTGQFYGYTF. CDR3 in DNA: TGTGCCAGCAGCCCGGACCCCACGGGACAGTTCTATGGCTACACCTTC.

The V call is TRBV28, the J call TRBJ2-1; D is unclear. The V end lost 6 bases, the J end lost 7 bases, and 7 bases lay between the germline ends. The V gene's germline CDR1 is MDHEN and CDR2 SYDVKM. CDR3 length: 11 residues. In DNA, the CDR3 is TGTGCCAGCAGCCTCAGAAATGAGCAGTTCTTC. Its protein is CASSLRNEQFF.

The rearrangement uses TRBV9 and TRBJ2-5, with D unclear. This CDR3 has 14 amino acids. CDR1 and CDR2 from the germline V gene are SGDLS and YYNGEE. Trimming stripped 0 bases from V and 0 bases from J, with 6 bases between. DNA of the CDR3: TGTGCCAGCAGCGTAGGACCGTACCAAGAGACCCAGTACTTC. As protein: CASSVGPYQETQYF.

The V and J genes are TRBV7-2 and TRBJ2-2; TRBD1 matches 8 bases. The J segment lost 1 base and the V segment lost 5 bases, leaving 3 bases of the junction unmatched. CDR3 length: 15 amino acids. CDR1 is SGHTA and CDR2 is FQGNSA in the germline V gene. DNA of the CDR3: TGTGCCAGCAGCCCGGGACAGGTGAACACCGGGGAGCTGTTTTTT. Protein: CASSPGQVNTGELFF.

The chain combines TRBV5-5 with TRBJ2-3; tentatively, D is TRBD1 or TRBD2 (6 bases each). The CDR3 covers 15 residues. V was clipped by 3 bases and J by 6 bases, with 17 bases between them. Looked up from germline, CDR1 is SGHKS and CDR2 is YYEKEE (reference sequence). The CDR3 bases are TGTGCCAGCAGCTCCGGGACACTCGGAGGGGATACGCAGTATTTT. Protein product: CASSSGTLGGDTQYF.

The chain links TRBV7-2 to TRBJ1-2; D is possibly TRBD1 (5 bases). Trimming shortened V by 5 bases and J by 0 bases, and 7 bases separated the two germline ends. Germline CDR1 SGHTA, CDR2 FQGNSA. This CDR3 has 13 amino acids. The CDR3 is CASSPQANYGYTF. CDR3 bases: TGTGCCAGCAGCCCACAGGCTAACTATGGCTACACCTTC. Supplemented by reference TRBV7-2 and TRBJ1-2, the full variable domain reads GAGVSQSPSNKVTEKGKDVELRCDPISGHTALYWYRQSLGQGLEFLIYFQGNSAPDKSGLPSDRFSAERTGGSVSTLTIQRTQQEDSAVYLCASSPQANYGYTFGSGTRLTVV.